These 23 T cell receptor beta chains were sequenced from one sample in a study of T cells expressing NK-cell markers. From its re-call of the 5' RACE reads, TCRdb lists each CDR3 protein once, without DNA. In total, the table holds some 450,000 distinct CDR3 sequences. Source material: blood T cells: a sorted CD56 or NKG2C T cell subset, CD4+ or CD8+ T cells, or bulk PBMC T cells (not recorded which). The receptor source for this set is a woman between 18 and 70 years old in good health.

V is TRBV29-1 and J is TRBJ2-5; TCRdb picks TRBD1, but there is no DNA to check that call. The CDR3 sequence is 14 residues long. Germline CDR1 is SQVTM and CDR2 is ANQGSEA. CDR3: CSVHPGTSQETQYF. Based on the CDR3 plus reference TRBV29-1 and TRBJ2-5, the full variable domain is SAVISQKPSRDICQRGTSLTIQCQVDSQVTMMFWYRQQPGQSLTLIATANQGSEATYESGFVIDKFPISRPNLTFSTLTVSNMSPEDSSIYLCSVHPGTSQETQYFGPGTRLLVL.

This chain's CDR3 is CASSYPGGGRNQPQHF. This chain uses TRBV6-5 with TRBJ1-5; with no DNA, the TCRdb D assignment of TRBD1 cannot be verified. The CDR3 is 16 residues long. In germline, CDR1 is MNHEY, CDR2 SVGAGI.

V gene TRBV27 combines with J gene TRBJ2-7; TCRdb outputs TRBD2, but without DNA this stays unchecked. Germline CDR1 and CDR2: MNHEY and SMNVEV (reference sequence). There are 14 residues in the CDR3. This CDR3 reads CASSPSAVTYEQYF.

This chain uses TRBV5-1 with TRBJ2-1; TCRdb's assignment of TRBD1 cannot be checked, as there is no DNA. Germline V CDR1 and CDR2: SGHRS, YFSETQ. This CDR3 region has 17 residues. The CDR3: CASSLTITGGDYNEQFF.

J is TRBJ2-3 and V is TRBV6-1. Germline CDR1 is MNHNS and CDR2 is SASEGT. The CDR3 covers 14 residues. Here the CDR3 reads CASSIGTSPDTQYF.

This chain connects TRBV4-3 to TRBJ2-7. The CDR3 has 13 residues. Germline CDR1 and CDR2: LGHNA and YSLEER. The CDR3 loop is CASSHKVRDEQYF.

The chain links TRBV7-3 to TRBJ2-1. CDR1 is SGHTA and CDR2 is FQGTGA in the germline V gene. CDR3 size: 12 residues. The CDR3 loop reads CASSFTVDEQFF.

The rearrangement uses TRBV5-1 and TRBJ2-1; TCRdb outputs TRBD1, but without DNA this stays unchecked. The CDR3 totals 12 residues. Germline CDR1 is SGHRS and CDR2 is YFSETQ. CDR3 region: CASSDPGSEQFF.

The rearrangement links TRBV11-1 to TRBJ1-2; the D call of TRBD1 rests on TCRdb alone, since no DNA is present to check it. Per germline, CDR1 SGHAT and CDR2 FQDESV (reference sequence). CDR3 length equals 16 residues. CDR3 loop: CASSFPLRDRGSGYTF.

The V call is TRBV7-2, the J call TRBJ2-3. Germline lookup yields CDR1 SGHTA and CDR2 FQGNSA. The length of the CDR3 is 14 residues. The CDR3 spells CASSLYQFTDTQYF. The full variable domain, with the rest looked up from reference TRBV7-2 and TRBJ2-3, is GAGVSQSPSNKVTEKGKDVELRCDPISGHTALYWYRQSLGQGLEFLIYFQGNSAPDKSGLPSDRFSAERTGGSVSTLTIQRTQQEDSAVYLCASSLYQFTDTQYFGPGTRLTVL.

This chain uses TRBV4-1 with TRBJ2-7; TCRdb picks TRBD1, but there is no DNA to check that call. The CDR3 consists of 16 residues. Germline loops: CDR1 MGHRA, CDR2 YSYEKL. CDR3 protein: CASSLLMGTATNEQYF.

The rearrangement uses TRBV29-1 and TRBJ2-7; TCRdb outputs TRBD2, but without DNA this stays unchecked. The CDR3 extends over 13 amino acids. The V gene's germline CDR1 is SQVTM and CDR2 ANQGSEA. The CDR3 sequence is CSVTEREGREQYF.

The chain recombines TRBV5-4 with TRBJ2-2; TCRdb calls TRBD2, which cannot be checked without DNA. The germline V gene encodes CDR1 SGHNT and CDR2 YYREEE (reference sequence). The CDR3 length is 16 residues. CDR3 residues: CASSESGTSVTGELFF.

The rearrangement joins TRBV29-1 to TRBJ2-2. Germline V gene sequence: CDR1 SQVTM, CDR2 ANQGSEA. The CDR3 loop spans 12 amino acids. The CDR3 spells CSVVKDTGELFF.

The rearrangement joins TRBV9 to TRBJ2-2. CDR1 and CDR2 (germline): SGDLS, YYNGEE. The CDR3 runs to 13 residues. The CDR3 loop is CASSVGAVGELFF.

The genes are TRBV5-1 and TRBJ2-7; the TRBD1 assignment by TCRdb is unverifiable without DNA. Germline CDR1 reads SGHRS; CDR2 reads YFSETQ. CDR3 length: 13 amino acids. The CDR3 reads CASRILTDYEQYF.

V usage is TRBV15 and J usage is TRBJ1-4; TCRdb gives TRBD1 as the D gene, but with no DNA this cannot be confirmed. Germline-derived CDR1 and CDR2 are LNHNV and YYDKDF (reference sequence). The CDR3 spans 13 residues. The chain's CDR3 is CAIGTARREKLFF.

The chain joins TRBV4-3 to TRBJ2-3; TCRdb calls TRBD1, which cannot be checked without DNA. The CDR3 sequence is 16 residues long. CDR1 is LGHNA, CDR2 YSLEER, per germline. The CDR3 protein is CASSQEWGAATDTQYF.

This chain joins TRBV12-3 or TRBV12-4 and TRBJ2-1. This CDR3 spans 14 amino acids. The CDR3 protein is CASSLWVGQREQFF.

V and J are TRBV6-4 and TRBJ2-1; the D call of TRBD1 rests on TCRdb alone, since no DNA is present to check it. The CDR3 spans 15 residues. Per germline, CDR1 MRHNA and CDR2 SNTAGT. The CDR3 loop reads CASSETQGRGDEQFF.

V is TRBV29-1 and J is TRBJ2-2. There are 13 residues in the CDR3. Germline CDR1 SQVTM, CDR2 ANQGSEA. CDR3 sequence reads: CSVVPGNTGELFF.

This chain connects TRBV20-1 to TRBJ2-1; lacking DNA, the TRBD1 call made by TCRdb goes unchecked. Looked up from germline, CDR1 is DFQATT and CDR2 is SNEGSKA (reference sequence). The CDR3 has 15 amino acids. This chain's CDR3 is CSARDLARVNNEQFF.

The V and J genes are TRBV11-2 and TRBJ2-1; the D call from TCRdb, TRBD1, cannot be confirmed without DNA. The CDR3 is 16 amino acids. Germline V CDR1 and CDR2: SGHAT, FQNNGV. This CDR3 reads CASSLWGAGSYNEQFF. The full variable domain, with the rest looked up from reference TRBV11-2 and TRBJ2-1, is EAGVAQSPRYKIIEKRQSVAFWCNPISGHATLYWYQQILGQGPKLLIQFQNNGVVDDSQLPKDRFSAERLKGVDSTLKIQPAKLEDSAVYLCASSLWGAGSYNEQFFGPGTRLTVL.